The sequence of this T cell receptor beta chain was determined in a study of control samples from healthy donors and cancer patients. The method was immunoSEQ multiplex PCR; TCRdb's version includes in-frame clones alone and lacks a portion of them. The sample lists under 75,000 clones; 85% were seen once. CDR1 and CDR2 from the germline V gene are MNHEY and SVGEGT. The length of the CDR3 is 14 residues. Trimming took 2 bases from V and 4 from J; bases not matched to a gene: 3. This clonotype originated in a man in his forties in good health. The V call is TRBV6-2 or TRBV6-3, the J call TRBJ2-7; 9 nucleotides agree with TRBD2. The sequenced sample was blood. DNA for the CDR3: TGTGCCAGCAGTTACAGCGCGGGGGGGTACGAGCAGTACTTC. It yields the protein CASSYSAGGYEQYF.